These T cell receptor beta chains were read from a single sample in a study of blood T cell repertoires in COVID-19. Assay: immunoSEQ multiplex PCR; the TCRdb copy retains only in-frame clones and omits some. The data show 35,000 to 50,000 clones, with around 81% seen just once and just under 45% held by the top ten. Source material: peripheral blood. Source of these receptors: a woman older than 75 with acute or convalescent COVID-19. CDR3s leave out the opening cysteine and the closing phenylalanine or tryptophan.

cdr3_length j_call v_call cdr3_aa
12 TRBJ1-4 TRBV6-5 ASSRDRDNEKLF
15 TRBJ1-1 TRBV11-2 ASSPTTLTGGNTEAF
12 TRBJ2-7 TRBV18 ASSPGTSSYEQY
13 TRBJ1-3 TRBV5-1 ASSLESGAGNTIY
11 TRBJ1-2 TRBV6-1 ASSEAVEGDYT
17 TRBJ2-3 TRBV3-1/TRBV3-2 ASSQGNRGLALHTDTQY
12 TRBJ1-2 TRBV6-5 ASSSQGGGGGYT
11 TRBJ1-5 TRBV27 ASSLSWGQPQH
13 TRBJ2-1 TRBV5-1 ASRWAGRGVHEQF
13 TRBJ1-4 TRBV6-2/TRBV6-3 ASSYLRTGNEKLF
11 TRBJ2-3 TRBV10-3 ATLAGEADTQY
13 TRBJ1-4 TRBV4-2 ASSQDRTANEKLF
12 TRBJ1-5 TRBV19 ASSIVGSDQPQH
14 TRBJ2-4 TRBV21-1 ASPPDSGGAKNIQY
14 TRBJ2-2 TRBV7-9 ASSLTGQGSTGELF
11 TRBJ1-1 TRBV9 ASSVRGETEAF